The TCR beta chain under discussion was sequenced for a study of blood T cell repertoires in COVID-19. With 5 bases clipped from V and 3 bases from J, the junction kept 8 bases outside the gene matches. The CDR3 length is 15 residues. Germline CDR1 SGHTA, CDR2 FQGNSA. TCRdb's table, derived via immunoSEQ multiplex PCR, lists solely in-frame clones and lacks some. In the table there are about 300,000 clones, more than 80% of which are singletons. Material for sequencing was peripheral blood. This sequence was found in a man younger than 30 who had recovered from COVID-19. The rearrangement joins TRBV7-2 to TRBJ2-7; 9 bases agree with TRBD1. CDR3 nucleotide sequence: TGTGCCAGCAGCGAAACAGGGGGCCTTAGCTACGAGCAGTACTTC. Its protein product is CASSETGGLSYEQYF.